What follows are 18 T cell receptor beta chains derived from one specimen sequenced in a study of blood T cell repertoires in COVID-19. Measured with immunoSEQ multiplex PCR; TCRdb has only the in-frame clones, and not every one. The sample lists around 160,000 clones, 85% to 95% occurring once. The specimen sequenced was peripheral blood. Source of these receptors: a woman aged 60 to 75 with COVID-19, enrolled during active disease.

This rearrangement joins TRBV6-5 to TRBJ1-6, with D uncertain. Between the trimmed V and J ends, which lost 7 bases and 8 bases, there was a span of 9 bases. CDR3 length: 12 amino acids. The V gene's germline CDR1 is MNHEY and CDR2 SVGAGI. CDR3 residues: CASTPRDSPLHF. The CDR3 nucleotides are TGTGCCAGCACCCCACGGGATTCACCCCTCCACTTT.

The chain couples TRBV6-5 to TRBJ1-5; possible D gene TRBD1, 6 bases. CDR1 is MNHEY, CDR2 SVGAGI, per germline. The CDR3 loop spans 14 amino acids. Trimming left V 8 bases short and J 2 bases short, with 13 bases between. For the CDR3, the DNA is TGTGCCAGCCGAAGGGAGGGGGGCAATCAGCCCCAGCATTTT. Its translation is CASRREGGNQPQHF.

The chain uses TRBV14 and TRBJ2-1; maybe TRBD2 (6 bases). V lost 4 bases, J lost 8 bases, and 21 bases lay in between. CDR1 SGHDN and CDR2 FVKESK come from the germline V gene. This CDR3 comprises 16 residues. For the CDR3, the DNA is TGTGCCAGCAGCCCGCATGCGGGGAAGGTGGGCTATGAGCAGTTCTTC. Its protein is CASSPHAGKVGYEQFF.

In this sample, this clone turned up once. The V gene is TRBV30, the J gene TRBJ1-2, with D uncertain. V dropped 3 bases and J dropped 4 bases, with 9 bases sitting between them. This CDR3 has 12 residues. Germline CDR1 is GTSNPN and CDR2 is SVGIG (reference sequence). The CDR3 DNA reads TGTGCCTGGAGCCCCGCGGGCTATGGCTACACCTTC. It translates to CAWSPAGYGYTF.

The V call is TRBV6-2 or TRBV6-3, the J call TRBJ2-5; D is undetermined. Trimming took 2 bases from V and 7 from J, leaving 11 bases between them. Germline V gene data show CDR1 as MNHEY and CDR2 as SVGEGT. CDR3 length: 13 residues. The CDR3 loop is CASSYDLGGTQYF. The CDR3, as DNA: TGTGCCAGCAGTTACGATCTCGGTGGGACCCAGTACTTC.

The V call is TRBV7-2, the J call TRBJ1-1; D might be TRBD1 (5 bases). CDR3 length: 17 amino acids. The V gene's germline CDR1 is SGHTA and CDR2 FQGNSA. The germline V and J ends were trimmed by 2 bases and 0 bases, with 16 bases remaining between them. The CDR3 DNA reads as TGTGCCAGCAGCTTATACAGCAGACCGGGGGTGAACACTGAAGCTTTCTTT. Protein sequence: CASSLYSRPGVNTEAFF.

Details on this clone: This same CDR3 is encoded by further DNA sequences in the sample. J is TRBJ1-5 and V is TRBV7-3; 7 bases agree with TRBD1. CDR3 length equals 13 residues. The J segment lost 4 bases and the V segment lost 5 bases, leaving 2 bases of the junction unmatched. Germline V lookup: CDR1 SGHTA, CDR2 FQGTGA. The CDR3, as DNA: TGTGCCAGCAGCCCGGACAGGAATCAGCCCCAGCATTTT. Translated, it gives CASSPDRNQPQHF.

This chain joins TRBV5-6 and TRBJ2-2; 7 bases match TRBD1. Trimming at V came to 2 bases and at J to 7 bases, leaving 8 bases not matched to a gene. The CDR3 has 15 amino acids. In germline, CDR1 is SGHDT, CDR2 YYEEEE. The DNA of the CDR3 is TGTGCCAGCAGCTTAGACTACAGGGGTGACGGGGAGCTGTTTTTT. Amino acid sequence: CASSLDYRGDGELFF. Full variable domain (rest looked up from reference TRBV5-6 and TRBJ2-2): DAGVTQSPTHLIKTRGQQVTLRCSPKSGHDTVSWYQQALGQGPQFIFQYYEEEERQRGNFPDRFSGHQFPNYSSELNVNALLLGDSALYLCASSLDYRGDGELFFGEGSRLTVL.

The count of this clone is one. The chain carries TRBV25-1 and TRBJ1-6; D unclear. Trimming took off 1 base at V and 0 bases at J, with 10 bases between the two ends. The CDR3 sequence is 17 residues long. Germline assignment: CDR1 MGHDK and CDR2 SYGVNS. The CDR3 spells CASSEFASSSYNSPLHF. The CDR3 nucleotides are TGTGCCAGCAGTGAATTTGCGTCGAGCTCCTATAATTCACCCCTCCACTTT.

The chain recombines TRBV20-1 with TRBJ2-1; tentative D call: TRBD2 (6 bases). In germline, CDR1 is DFQATT, CDR2 SNEGSKA (reference sequence). This CDR3 spans 11 amino acids. V gave up 6 bases and J gave up 3 bases, with 6 bases separating them. The CDR3 loop is CSAGSYNEQFF. DNA of the CDR3: TGCAGTGCCGGGAGCTACAATGAGCAGTTCTTC.

The chain has TRBV9 and TRBJ1-3, with no clear D. Per germline, CDR1 SGDLS and CDR2 YYNGEE. Between the trimmed V and J ends, which lost 4 bases and 3 bases, there was a span of 11 bases. The CDR3 covers 14 residues. CDR3 in amino acids: CASSLLGVGNTIYF. As DNA, the CDR3 is TGTGCCAGCAGCCTCCTGGGAGTTGGAAACACCATATATTTT. Complete variable domain (other parts from reference TRBV9 and TRBJ1-3): DSGVTQTPKHLITATGQRVTLRCSPRSGDLSVYWYQQSLDQGLQFLIQYYNGEERAKGNILERFSAQQFPDLHSELNLSSLELGDSALYFCASSLLGVGNTIYFGEGSWLTVV.

A note on this clone: The same CDR3 also results from other DNA sequences found in this sample. The rearrangement uses TRBV19 and TRBJ2-7; 9 bases agree with TRBD1. CDR1 and CDR2 from the germline V gene are LNHDA and SQIVND (reference sequence). The V gene end was trimmed by 3 bases and the J gene end by 3 bases; junction bases not matched to a gene: 3. The CDR3 is 14 amino acids. The CDR3 is CASSIRQGGYEQYF. CDR3 nucleotides: TGTGCCAGTAGTATCCGACAGGGGGGCTACGAGCAGTACTTC.

Remarks on this clone: Within the sample, other DNA sequences also encode this same CDR3. This rearrangement joins TRBV14 to TRBJ1-1; maybe TRBD1 (6 bases). Germline V gives CDR1 SGHDN, CDR2 FVKESK. Trimming removed 5 bases from V and 1 base from J, with 8 bases in between. This CDR3 has 13 amino acids. The CDR3 bases are TGTGCCAGCAGCTCGACAGGGAACACTGAAGCTTTCTTT. Translated, it gives CASSSTGNTEAFF.

The chain uses TRBV4-2 and TRBJ2-3; 8 bases map to TRBD1. Per the germline V gene, CDR1 is LGHNA and CDR2 is YNFKEQ. The CDR3 spans 14 residues. Trimming took 4 bases from V and 3 from J; bases not matched to a gene: 3. CDR3 protein: CASSPQGATDTQYF. For the CDR3, the DNA is TGTGCCAGCAGCCCTCAGGGGGCTACAGATACGCAGTATTTT.

Concerning this clone itself: Within the sample, other DNA sequences also encode this same CDR3. The rearrangement links TRBV7-2 to TRBJ2-7, with TRBD1 matching over 8 bases. Trimming took 1 base from V and 1 from J; bases not matched to a gene: 0. The germline gives CDR1 SGHTA, CDR2 FQGNSA. The CDR3 has 14 amino acids. The CDR3 sequence: CASSLGTGSYEQYF. The CDR3 nucleotides are TGTGCCAGCAGCTTAGGGACAGGGTCCTACGAGCAGTACTTC.

V usage is TRBV7-2 and J usage is TRBJ2-1; D call uncertain. V gave up 2 bases and J gave up 2 bases, with 13 bases separating them. CDR1 is SGHTA, CDR2 FQGNSA, per germline. This CDR3 spans 16 amino acids. In DNA, the CDR3 is TGTGCCAGCAGCTTAATCGGGTCTACACCCTACAATGAGCAGTTCTTC. It is translated as CASSLIGSTPYNEQFF.

Here the CDR3 DNA reads TGTGCCAGCACAGGGGGCAACTATGGCTACACCTTC. Protein product: CASTGGNYGYTF. This chain uses TRBV6-5 with TRBJ1-2; 8 bases are shared with TRBD1. The J segment lost 2 bases and the V segment lost 7 bases, leaving 0 bases of the junction unmatched. The CDR3 loop spans 12 amino acids. Germline CDR1 is MNHEY and CDR2 is SVGAGI.

This clone was observed once. Mismatch with germline at one junction end may stem from a read error. This sequence joins TRBV7-3 and TRBJ2-1; the match to TRBD2 covers 8 bases. The CDR3 sequence is 14 residues long. Germline V CDR1 and CDR2: SGHTA, FQGTGA. This chain's CDR3 is CASSLTGGVNEQFF. The CDR3 region has the DNA TGTGCCAGCAGCCTAACGGGAGGGGTAAATGAGCAGTTCTTC.